The 17 T cell receptor beta chains below all came from one sample that was sequenced in a study of tumor-infiltrating lymphocytes in primary liver carcinoma. A constant-region primer served to make TCR beta cDNA from approximately 490 ng total RNA. Three nested multiplex PCR rounds of slightly modified ARM-PCR generated TCR beta libraries. Amplification in the first two PCR rounds was performed using TRBV1-TRBV30 forward primers and a C-beta reverse primer for around 9 cycles each. MiXCR, applied by TCRdb to the multiplex PCR reads, yields one record per CDR3 protein. The sample comprises 84,000 or so distinct CDR3 sequences, roughly 72% of which are singletons, and around 19% rests with the top ten. The study co-extracted DNA and RNA from roughly 20-30 mg of unsorted bulk tissue. Sequences were obtained from liver tumor tissue from sampling region 1. Subset described: tumor region T1, superior pole. Receptor source: a man in his forties with primary liver carcinoma and hepatitis B virus infection.

As to this clonotype: A much larger clone differs by one base, so this may be a read error. The chain couples TRBV29-1 to TRBJ2-1, with D uncertain. CDR1 and CDR2 from the germline V gene are SQVTM and ANQGSEA. Trimming shortened V by 8 bases and J by 10 bases, and 12 bases separated the two germline ends. The CDR3 runs 10 residues. CDR3 coding DNA: TGCAGCTTTCTGGTTGGGGAGCAGTTCTTC. It codes for CSFLVGEQFF.

As regards this clonotype: At one end, the junction sequence differs from germline, possibly due to a read error. V and J are TRBV5-4 and TRBJ2-3; TRBD2 is a possible D gene (5 bases). CDR1 and CDR2 from the germline V gene are SGHNT and YYREEE (reference sequence). The CDR3 has 15 amino acids. The CDR3 here is CANSSILVGTDTQYF. In nucleotides, the CDR3 is TGTGCCAACAGCTCTATACTAGTGGGCACAGATACGCAGTATTTT. Full variable domain (outside the CDR3, taken from reference TRBV5-4 and TRBJ2-3): ETGVTQSPTHLIKTRGQQVTLRCSSQSGHNTVSWYQQALGQGPQFIFQYYREEENGRGNFPPRFSGLQFPNYSSELNVNALELDDSALYLCANSSILVGTDTQYFGPGTRLTVL.

With regard to this clonotype: Sequence at one end of the junction differs from germline and may be a read error. The chain carries TRBV12-3 or TRBV12-4 and TRBJ2-7, with D tentatively TRBD1 (6 bases). The CDR3 totals 14 residues. CDR3 bases: TGTGCCAGTAGCTCAACAGGGACACTATACGAGCTGTACTTC. This encodes CASSSTGTLYELYF.

The chain uses TRBV4-1 and TRBJ2-5; 7 bases fit TRBD1. The ends lost 2 bases at V and 1 base at J; junction bases unmatched: 7. The CDR3 consists of 16 residues. Germline lookup yields CDR1 MGHRA and CDR2 YSYEKL. CDR3 DNA sequence: TGCGCCAGCAGCCAATTGGGACAGCGACTCCAAGAGACCCAGTACTTC. Translated: CASSQLGQRLQETQYF.

This clonotype occurred once. Germline and junction disagree at one end, which may indicate a read error. The CDR3 region is CASSEARTEWSEANVLPF. The CDR3 DNA sequence: TGTGCCAGTAGTGAAGCTAGGACGGAGTGGTCTGAGGCCAACGTCCTGCCTTTC. The chain joins TRBV6-1 to TRBJ2-6; D remains ambiguous. Looked up from germline, CDR1 is MNHNS and CDR2 is SASEGT. This CDR3 is 18 amino acids long.

As concerns this clonotype: One end of the junction does not line up with germline, which may come from a read error. This chain uses TRBV20-1 with TRBJ1-1; tentative D call: TRBD1 (6 bases). Germline lookup yields CDR1 DFQATT and CDR2 SNEGSKA (reference sequence). This CDR3 spans 13 amino acids. The CDR3 is CRIVDRLNTKAFF. The CDR3 DNA follows: TGCAGGATTGTCGACAGGCTGAACACTAAAGCTTTCTTT.

The chain recombines TRBV18 with TRBJ1-1, with TRBD1 matching over 7 bases. V was clipped by 0 bases and J by 6 bases; unmatched bases: 10. This CDR3 spans 16 amino acids. Per germline, CDR1 KGHSH and CDR2 LQKENI. In nucleotides, the CDR3 is TGTGCCAGCTCACCACCGGAAGGAGAGGGGGCTCCTGAAGCTTTCTTT. This gives the protein CASSPPEGEGAPEAFF.

The CDR3 sequence: CASSSTSWSTGELFF. The CDR3 DNA is TGTGCCAGCAGCTCCACTAGCTGGTCCACCGGGGAGCTGTTTTTT. The gene calls are TRBV9 and TRBJ2-2; D might be TRBD2 (6 bases). The germline V gene has CDR1 SGDLS and CDR2 YYNGEE. The CDR3 has 15 amino acids. V was shortened by 4 bases and J by 4 bases, with 14 bases between the two germline ends. Drawing the rest from reference TRBV9 and TRBJ2-2, the complete variable domain is DSGVTQTPKHLITATGQRVTLRCSPRSGDLSVYWYQQSLDQGLQFLIQYYNGEERAKGNILERFSAQQFPDLHSELNLSSLELGDSALYFCASSSTSWSTGELFFGEGSRLTVL.

Note on this clonotype: The conserved final phenylalanine or tryptophan is absent from the CDR3, which likely points to a read error. The DNA is omitted, as the CDR3 cannot be located on it reliably, and the CDR3 follows TCRdb's listing. The chain joins TRBV6-1 to TRBJ2-6; TRBD1 is taken as the D call from the table, unchecked against the DNA. The CDR3 spans 17 amino acids, including both terminal residues. The V gene's germline CDR1 is MNHNS and CDR2 SASEGT. The CDR3 loop is CASTLGQDRSGANVLIL.

Remarks on this clonotype: Because the CDR3 is missing its conserved closing phenylalanine or tryptophan, this is likely a read error. No DNA is shown, since the ends of the CDR3 on it are uncertain; the CDR3 is the one TCRdb lists. V is TRBV11-2 and J is TRBJ2-1; TRBD2, the table's D call, was not compared with the DNA. With termini counted, the CDR3 has 16 amino acids. Germline CDR1 is SGHAT and CDR2 is FQNNGV. CDR3: CASSSGLMGVRLEDGS.

Details on this clonotype: This may come from a read error, since a much larger clone is one base off. The genes are TRBV5-1 and TRBJ2-1; D unclear. The CDR3 sequence is 15 residues long. The germline CDR1 and CDR2 sequences are SGHRS and YFSETQ. V lost 4 bases to trimming and J lost 2 bases, with 13 bases between them. This CDR3 reads CASSARLTAYNEQFF. The CDR3 DNA reads TGCGCCAGCAGCGCTAGACTCACAGCCTACAATGAGCAGTTCTTC.

This clonotype occurred many times. The chain employs TRBV10-3 and TRBJ1-5; D unclear. V lost 4 bases to trimming and J lost 4 bases, with 5 bases between them. Looked up from germline, CDR1 is ENHRY and CDR2 is SYGVKD. The CDR3 is made up of 12 amino acids. CDR3 residues: CAISAVNQPQHF. The CDR3 DNA reads TGTGCCATCAGTGCAGTGAATCAGCCCCAGCATTTT.

Concerning this clonotype itself: The junction and the germline gene differ at one end; a read error may be behind it. The chain carries TRBV7-3 and TRBJ2-7; D might be TRBD2 (7 bases). Germline V gene data show CDR1 as SGHTA and CDR2 as FQGTGA. This CDR3 is built from 15 residues. The CDR3 DNA sequence: TGTGCCGGCAGCTTAGGAGGGGGGGTTGCCTACGAGCAGTACTTC. It encodes CAGSLGGGVAYEQYF.

On this clonotype itself: It may be a read error: a sequence one base away is much more abundant. The chain recombines TRBV30 with TRBJ1-1; maybe TRBD1 (5 bases). CDR3 size: 13 residues. Germline assignment: CDR1 GTSNPN and CDR2 SVGIG (reference sequence). V gave up 4 bases and J gave up 6 bases, with 15 bases separating them. CDR3 sequence (DNA): TGTGCCTGGACAAGACGGGGGGAATCTGAAGCTTTCTTT. Its translation: CAWTRRGESEAFF.

The CDR3 reads CASSNLDGQALSGANVLTF. CDR3 nucleotide sequence: TGTGCCAGTAGTAACCTAGACGGGCAGGCTTTGTCTGGGGCCAACGTCCTGACTTTC. The rearrangement uses TRBV19 and TRBJ2-6; no clear D gene. The CDR3 runs to 19 residues. Trimming shortened V by 4 bases and J by 1 base, and 20 bases separated the two germline ends. Germline values: CDR1 LNHDA, CDR2 SQIVND (reference sequence).

For this clonotype: One junction end disagrees with the germline gene, perhaps due to a read error. V is TRBV12-3 or TRBV12-4 and J is TRBJ1-2; D is uncertain. This CDR3 is built from 13 residues. CDR3 residues: CASSLGQSYGYTF. The CDR3 nucleotides read TGTGCCAGCAGTTTAGGGCAGAGCTATGGCTACACTTTC.

This clonotype was seen many times. Mismatch with germline at one junction end may stem from a read error. The chain is built from TRBV7-8 and TRBJ1-4; unclear D gene. This CDR3 is built from 16 residues. Germline CDR1 and CDR2: SGHVS and FQNEAQ. The CDR3 DNA reads TGTGCCAGCAGCTTATCCCGGGATTGGCAAAATGAAAAACTGTCTTTT. This codes for CASSLSRDWQNEKLSF.